These T cell receptor beta chains were read from a single sample in a study of blood T cell repertoires in COVID-19. The protocol was immunoSEQ multiplex PCR, while the TCRdb copy is restricted to in-frame clones and leaves out a portion. The sample includes 150,000 to 200,000 clones, approximately 86% of them seen just once. Sequenced sample: peripheral blood. Source of these receptors: an elderly man with COVID-19, enrolled during active disease. CDR3s include the opening cysteine and the closing phenylalanine or tryptophan. A D gene is named only where the DNA matches it firmly. Some rows have no size entry. The others give once, few or many, or a class for an expanded clone.

v_gene	j_gene	d_gene	abundance	CDR3nt	CDR3aa
TRBV10-3	TRBJ1-2	TRBD1	NA	TGTGCCATCAGTCCCTCGACAGGGGAAGCGGGTGGCTACACCTTC	CAISPSTGEAGGYTF
TRBV9	TRBJ2-2	NA	NA	TGTGCCAGCAGCCAAACCACCCTCGGCGGGGAGCTGTTTTTT	CASSQTTLGGELFF
TRBV2	TRBJ1-6	TRBD1	NA	TGTGCCAGCAGTCCTACCGGGACAGGGAATTCACCCCTCCACTTT	CASSPTGTGNSPLHF
TRBV6-5	TRBJ1-2	NA	NA	TGTGCCAGCAGCTCAGGGGAAGGCTACACCTTC	CASSSGEGYTF
TRBV25-1	TRBJ1-2	TRBD1	NA	TGTGCCAGCAGTGATTCCAGGACAGGGGGCTACTATGGCTACACCTTC	CASSDSRTGGYYGYTF
TRBV29-1	TRBJ2-7	NA	NA	TGCAGCGTCCGGCTGGAGGACTCCTACGAGCAGTACTTC	CSVRLEDSYEQYF
TRBV7-2	TRBJ2-4	TRBD1	once	TGTGCCAGCAGCTCCAACAGGGGAACCAAAAACATTCAGTACTTC	CASSSNRGTKNIQYF
TRBV7-2	TRBJ2-5	TRBD2	NA	TGTGCCAGCAGCTTAGCTGCTAGCGGGGGGAAGACCCAGTACTTC	CASSLAASGGKTQYF
TRBV7-9	TRBJ1-6	NA	NA	TGTGCCAGCAGCTTAACAACCCGGGGGGACCTCCACTTT	CASSLTTRGDLHF
TRBV6-5	TRBJ2-3	NA	NA	TGTGCCAGCAGTTACTCTGGCAGGCAAGATACGCAGTATTTT	CASSYSGRQDTQYF
TRBV28	TRBJ1-2	NA	NA	TGTGCCAGCAGTTTCGTACGGACTATTAACTATGGCTACACCTTC	CASSFVRTINYGYTF
TRBV11-2	TRBJ2-5	NA	NA	TGTGCCAGCAGCTTAGGGGTTGGTGGGGGGGAGACCCAGTACTTC	CASSLGVGGGETQYF
TRBV15	TRBJ2-2	NA	NA	TGTGCCACCGGAGACACCGGGGAGCTGTTTTTT	CATGDTGELFF
TRBV4-3	TRBJ1-4	NA	NA	TGCGCCAGCAGCCAAGGGGCAGACCCAACTAATGAAAAACTGTTTTTT	CASSQGADPTNEKLFF
TRBV19	TRBJ1-5	NA	NA	TGTGCCAGTAGTCCCCAACAGGGCAATCAGCCCCAGCATTTT	CASSPQQGNQPQHF
TRBV10-1	TRBJ2-3	TRBD1	NA	TGCGCCAGCAGTGCTTCAGGGGGTACGCAGTATTTT	CASSASGGTQYF
TRBV20-1	TRBJ2-7	NA	NA	TGCCTAACAACGGGGGAGCAGTACTTC	CLTTGEQYF
TRBV5-8	TRBJ1-5	TRBD1	once	TGTGCCAGCCACAGGGGGGGACTCCTAGGCAATCAGCCCCAGCATTTT	CASHRGGLLGNQPQHF
TRBV29-1	TRBJ1-4	NA	NA	TGCAGCGTTGAAAGGGGTGAAAAACTGTTTTTT	CSVERGEKLFF
TRBV11-2	TRBJ1-2	NA	NA	TGTGCCAGCAGCTTAGGTTCAGATGGCTACACCTTC	CASSLGSDGYTF
TRBV25-1	TRBJ1-1	NA	NA	TGTGCCAGCAGTGCAGCTGAAGCTTTCTTT	CASSAAEAFF
TRBV6-5	TRBJ2-1	NA	few	TGTGCCAGCAGTTACAACAGGGTGGGGGGGAATGAGCAGTTCTTC	CASSYNRVGGNEQFF
TRBV3-1/TRBV3-2	TRBJ1-2	TRBD1	NA	TGTGCCAGCAGCCACTTGGACAGGAACTATGGCTACACCTTC	CASSHLDRNYGYTF
TRBV18	TRBJ2-3	NA	NA	TGTGCCAGCTCACCACCGGGCGATGGCACAGATACGCAGTATTTT	CASSPPGDGTDTQYF
TRBV12-5	TRBJ2-5	NA	NA	TGTGCTAGTGAAAGAGGTGTTGGCTACCAAGAGACCCAGTACTTC	CASERGVGYQETQYF
TRBV12-3/TRBV12-4	TRBJ1-1	NA	NA	TGTGCCAGCAGAACAGGGATTCAGACTGAAGCTTTCTTT	CASRTGIQTEAFF
TRBV18	TRBJ1-5	NA	NA	TGTGCCAGCTCACCCACTTTCAATCAGCCCCAGCATTTT	CASSPTFNQPQHF
TRBV7-2	TRBJ1-2	NA	NA	TGTGCCAGCAGCTTAGGCCAGTCTCAGGGCTACACCTTC	CASSLGQSQGYTF
TRBV4-1	TRBJ1-6	NA	NA	TGCGCCAGCAGCCAAGACGCAGGGGCGAATTCACCCCTCCACTTT	CASSQDAGANSPLHF
TRBV12-5	TRBJ1-1	NA	NA	TGTGCTAGTGGTTTAAGCGGGAACACTGAAGCTTTCTTT	CASGLSGNTEAFF
TRBV27	TRBJ2-3	TRBD1	NA	TGTGCCTTGTTAGGGGCCCCGCCGCGACAGGGCAGGGCAGATACGCAGTATTTT	CALLGAPPRQGRADTQYF
TRBV5-6	TRBJ2-2	TRBD2	NA	TGTGCCAGCAGCGACCCGGGACTAGAAACCGGGGAGCTGTTTTTT	CASSDPGLETGELFF
TRBV2	TRBJ1-5	NA	NA	TGTGCCAGCAGGGGGGGAGGTCAGCCCCAGCATTTT	CASRGGGQPQHF
TRBV11-3	TRBJ2-1	TRBD2	NA	TGTGCCAGCAGCTTAGGTTTAGCGGGGGGCCACAATGAGCAGTTCTTC	CASSLGLAGGHNEQFF
TRBV5-4	TRBJ1-2	NA	NA	TGTGCCAGCAGCCCCCGTCGGGGAGCCGGGTATGGCTACACCTTC	CASSPRRGAGYGYTF